These T cell receptor beta chains were read from a single sample in a study of control samples from healthy donors and cancer patients. The method was immunoSEQ multiplex PCR; TCRdb's version includes in-frame clones alone and lacks a portion of them. The table has 150,000 or so clones, about 90% seen once. Sample: blood. These receptors were collected from a man aged 25-45 years in good health. Each CDR3 is given without its conserved first and last residue.

v_call cdr3_length cdr3_aa
TRBV7-6 13 ASSPDRAGNTEAF
TRBV4-1 10 ASSQPPGAQY
TRBV5-1 11 ASSWGQNTEAF
TRBV28 11 ASSLNVNYGYT
TRBV28 11 ASLAASTDTQY
TRBV4-3 15 ASSQEVAAGGQYEQY
TRBV6-5 14 ASSYSRGVGNQPQH
TRBV19 12 ASSDTGGDYGYT
TRBV27 11 ASGFLTRDGYT
TRBV4-1 14 ASSHPQALSGNTIY
TRBV7-8 10 ASSSDSREQY
TRBV9 15 ASSVDGRGLMNTEAF
TRBV11-2 13 ASSSHRQPYYGYT
TRBV7-2 13 ASSLGGQGADGYT
TRBV6-5 11 ASRGQNDEKLF
TRBV9 11 ASSGGPGQPQH
TRBV9 13 ASSASSGRNNEQF
TRBV5-1 13 ASSPDGAFLGEQF
TRBV20-1 9 SAPIYTEAF
TRBV3-1/TRBV3-2 9 ASSLGDGYT
TRBV30 13 AWSPYRGFTGELF
TRBV14 16 ASSQTGTGFSSYNEQF
TRBV20-1 15 SASTPTPGTALGAQY
TRBV28 9 ASSVTGVLH
TRBV2 13 ASGVSRGGDNEQF
TRBV5-5 14 ASSLPLSGSTDTQY
TRBV4-3 12 ASSQQIVNYGYT
TRBV7-6 10 ASSGTGGEQY
TRBV27 13 ASSDDDRQNTEAF
TRBV5-1 14 ASSLAFAAITYEQY
TRBV7-9 11 ASSLNPARGYT
TRBV10-3 15 AISTDRAQTGGEKLF
TRBV7-9 9 ASSLGGEQF
TRBV9 10 ASSPGDTEAF
TRBV7-8 14 ASSLQGRPSTDTQY
TRBV28 18 ASSLAGLLGGLTSTDTQY
TRBV6-2/TRBV6-3 14 ASSLQYTGGYNEQF
TRBV11-3 12 ASSQLSVNNEQF
TRBV4-1 12 ASSHQGGNNEQF
TRBV4-2 10 ASSVQGSGYT
TRBV6-5 11 ASSSDSRGRAF
TRBV5-8 13 ASSTTAPMYNEQF
TRBV28 13 ASISYGAGEEKLF
TRBV6-5 14 ASSYGPTDRNEKLF
TRBV14 14 ASSGVALDGTNEQF
TRBV6-5 11 ASSYSRGQPQH
TRBV6-5 12 ATLAGGLGEKLF
TRBV29-1 12 SVAFQGTNTEAF